This T cell receptor (beta chain) was identified during a study of blood T cells in healthy people across ages. V shed 5 bases, J shed 10 bases, and the junction held 10 bases outside the gene matches. The CDR3 has 14 amino acids. With regard to this clonotype: As yet, its antigen is unknown.

Study-wide findings and caveats: Unsorted PBMCs ruled out conclusive naive versus antigen-experienced comparison. A strong correlation was found between TCR beta diversity and the percentage of naive T cells.

A second PCR, run for roughly 6 to 11 cycles, used a sample-barcoded 5' primer plus a J-beta primer mix. MiXCR was run by TCRdb on the 5' RACE reads, yielding one entry per CDR3 protein. The repertoire has over 950,000 distinct CDR3 sequences, just over 50% of them found once; the top ten carry around 21%. This clonotype was obtained from a woman aged 55 to 70 in good health. Sequencing was done on a sample of blood. The chain is built from TRBV12-3 or TRBV12-4 and TRBJ2-1; TRBD2 agrees at 8 bases. The DNA for the CDR3 is TGTGCCAGCAGTGCGTCTGTGGGGACTAGAGAGCAGTTCTTC. Protein: CASSASVGTREQFF.